This TCR beta chain was found in a study of naive and memory T cell subsets. An equimolar mix of two oligonucleotides served as the beta constant-region primer for TRBC1 and TRBC2. Nested alpha and beta constant-region primers with the SP2 primer drove four PCR rounds on ligated cDNA. A 12-nucleotide UMI and the SP2 primer were added to the cDNA 3' end by oligonucleotide ligation. TCRdb redid the calling of the UMI-ligation and nested PCR reads with MiXCR, one entry per CDR3 protein. The sample contains about 120,000 distinct CDR3 sequences, roughly 36% of which appear only once. Broader study findings: From naive to CM, EM and EMRA, diversity decreased and Gini increased.

Regarding this clonotype: The antigen is unknown.

Cells stained for CD3, CD4, CD8, CD45RA, CD27 and viability were sorted into four CD45RA/CD27 subsets. The receptor was isolated from a human donor in good health. The sequencing sample was made of central memory CD4+ T cells from blood.

The CDR3 reads CSASGASGRDNEQFF. CDR3 DNA: TGCAGTGCTTCAGGGGCTAGCGGGAGGGACAATGAGCAGTTCTTC. The chain has TRBV20-1 and TRBJ2-1; 12 bases line up with TRBD2. Germline V gives CDR1 DFQATT, CDR2 SNEGSKA (reference sequence). V lost 5 bases, J lost 5 bases, and 7 bases stayed unmatched. The length of the CDR3 is 15 residues.